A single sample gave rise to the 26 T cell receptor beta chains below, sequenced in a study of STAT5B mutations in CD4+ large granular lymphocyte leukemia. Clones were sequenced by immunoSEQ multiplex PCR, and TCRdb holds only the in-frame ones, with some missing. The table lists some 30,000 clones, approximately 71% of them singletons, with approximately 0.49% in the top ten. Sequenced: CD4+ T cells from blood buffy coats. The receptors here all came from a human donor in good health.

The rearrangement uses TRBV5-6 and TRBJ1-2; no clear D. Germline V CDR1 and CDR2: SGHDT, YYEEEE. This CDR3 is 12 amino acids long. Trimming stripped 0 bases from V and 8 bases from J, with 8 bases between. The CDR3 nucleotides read TGTGCCAGCAGCTTGGTCACCAGCGGCTACACCTTC. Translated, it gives CASSLVTSGYTF.

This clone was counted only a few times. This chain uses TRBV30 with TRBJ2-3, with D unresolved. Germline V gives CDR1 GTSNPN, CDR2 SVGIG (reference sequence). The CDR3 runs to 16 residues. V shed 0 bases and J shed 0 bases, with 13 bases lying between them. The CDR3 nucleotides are TGTGCCTGGAGTGTAGGAAGTCAGAGAAGCACAGATACGCAGTATTTT. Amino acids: CAWSVGSQRSTDTQYF.

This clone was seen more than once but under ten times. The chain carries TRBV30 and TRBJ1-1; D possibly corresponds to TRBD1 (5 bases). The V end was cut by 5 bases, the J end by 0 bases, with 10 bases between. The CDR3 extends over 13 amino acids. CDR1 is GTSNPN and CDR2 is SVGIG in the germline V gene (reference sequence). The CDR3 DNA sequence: TGTGCCTGGGGGGGTTTCCTGAACACTGAAGCTTTCTTT. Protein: CAWGGFLNTEAFF.

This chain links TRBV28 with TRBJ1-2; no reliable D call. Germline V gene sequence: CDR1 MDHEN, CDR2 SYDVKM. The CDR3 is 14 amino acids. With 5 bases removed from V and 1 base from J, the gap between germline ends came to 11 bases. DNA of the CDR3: TGTGCCAGCAGTCTCCCCCCCGGTAACTATGGCTACACCTTC. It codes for CASSLPPGNYGYTF.

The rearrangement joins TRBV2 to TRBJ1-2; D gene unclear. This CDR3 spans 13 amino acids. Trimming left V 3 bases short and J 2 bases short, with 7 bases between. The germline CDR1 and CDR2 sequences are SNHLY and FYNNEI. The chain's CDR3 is CASSDSVNYGYTF. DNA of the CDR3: TGTGCCAGCAGTGATTCAGTGAACTATGGCTACACCTTC.

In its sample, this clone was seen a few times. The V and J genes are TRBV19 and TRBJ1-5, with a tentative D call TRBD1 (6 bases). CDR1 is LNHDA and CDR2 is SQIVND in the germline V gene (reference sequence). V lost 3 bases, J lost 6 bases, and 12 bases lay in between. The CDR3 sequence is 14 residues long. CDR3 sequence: CASSMAKGGQPQHF. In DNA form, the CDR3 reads TGTGCCAGTAGTATGGCAAAGGGGGGTCAGCCCCAGCATTTT.

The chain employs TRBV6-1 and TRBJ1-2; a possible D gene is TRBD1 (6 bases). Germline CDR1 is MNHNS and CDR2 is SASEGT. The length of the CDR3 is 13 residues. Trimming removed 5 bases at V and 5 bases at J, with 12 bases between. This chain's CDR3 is CASSKIQGYGYTF. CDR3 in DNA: TGTGCCAGCAGTAAAATACAGGGATATGGCTACACCTTC.

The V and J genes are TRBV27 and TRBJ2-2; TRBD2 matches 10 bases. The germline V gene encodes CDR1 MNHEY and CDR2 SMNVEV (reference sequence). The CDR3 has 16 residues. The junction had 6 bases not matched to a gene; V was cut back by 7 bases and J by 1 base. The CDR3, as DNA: TGTGCCAGCACCAACCTAGCGGGGGTGAACACCGGGGAGCTGTTTTTT. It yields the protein CASTNLAGVNTGELFF.

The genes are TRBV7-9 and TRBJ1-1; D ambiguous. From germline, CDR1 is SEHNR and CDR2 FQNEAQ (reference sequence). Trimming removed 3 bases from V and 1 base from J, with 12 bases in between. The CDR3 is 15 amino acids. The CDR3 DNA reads TGTGCCAGCAGCTTTTGGATTTCCGGGAACACTGAAGCTTTCTTT. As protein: CASSFWISGNTEAFF.

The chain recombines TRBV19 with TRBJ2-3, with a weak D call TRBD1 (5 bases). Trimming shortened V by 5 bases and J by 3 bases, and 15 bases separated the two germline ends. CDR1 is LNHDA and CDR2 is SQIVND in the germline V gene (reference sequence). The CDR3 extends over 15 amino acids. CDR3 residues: CASSPGLAGTDTQYF. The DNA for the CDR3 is TGTGCCAGTAGTCCCGGATTAGCAGGGACAGATACGCAGTATTTT.

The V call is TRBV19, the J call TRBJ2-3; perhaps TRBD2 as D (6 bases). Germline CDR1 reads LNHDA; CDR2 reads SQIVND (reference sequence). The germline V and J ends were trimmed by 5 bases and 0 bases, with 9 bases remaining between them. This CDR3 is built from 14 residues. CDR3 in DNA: TGTGCCAGTAGTTATCGGGGGAGCACAGATACGCAGTATTTT. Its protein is CASSYRGSTDTQYF.

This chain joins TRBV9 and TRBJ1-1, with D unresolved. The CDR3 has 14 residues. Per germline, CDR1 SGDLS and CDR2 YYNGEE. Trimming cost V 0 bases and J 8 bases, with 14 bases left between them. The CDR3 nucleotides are TGTGCCAGCAGCGTAGGCCCCAGAGGAGTGGAAGCTTTCTTT. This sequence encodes CASSVGPRGVEAFF.

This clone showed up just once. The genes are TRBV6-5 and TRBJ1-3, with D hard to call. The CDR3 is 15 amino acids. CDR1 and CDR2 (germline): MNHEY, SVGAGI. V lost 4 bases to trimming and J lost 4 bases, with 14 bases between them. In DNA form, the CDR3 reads TGTGCCAGCAGTTCCCAAAGGTCAGGAGGAAACACCATATATTTT. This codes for CASSSQRSGGNTIYF.

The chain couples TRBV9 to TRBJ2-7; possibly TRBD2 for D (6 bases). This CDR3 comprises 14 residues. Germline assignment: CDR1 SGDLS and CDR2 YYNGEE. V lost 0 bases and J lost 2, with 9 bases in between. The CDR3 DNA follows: TGTGCCAGCAGCGTAGATTGGGGGGCCTACGAGCAGTACTTC. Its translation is CASSVDWGAYEQYF.

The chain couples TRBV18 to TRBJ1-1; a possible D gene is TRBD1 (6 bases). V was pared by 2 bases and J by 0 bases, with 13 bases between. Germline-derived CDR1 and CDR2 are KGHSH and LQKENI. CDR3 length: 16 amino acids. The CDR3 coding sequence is TGTGCCAGCTCACCAGCCCAGGGGTTGGTGAACACTGAAGCTTTCTTT. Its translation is CASSPAQGLVNTEAFF.

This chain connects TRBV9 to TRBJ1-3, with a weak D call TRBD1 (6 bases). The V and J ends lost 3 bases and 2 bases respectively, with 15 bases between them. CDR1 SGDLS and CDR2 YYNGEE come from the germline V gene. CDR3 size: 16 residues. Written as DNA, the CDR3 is TGTGCCAGCAGCGCAAAAGGGGGGGATCCTGGAAACACCATATATTTT. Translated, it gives CASSAKGGDPGNTIYF.

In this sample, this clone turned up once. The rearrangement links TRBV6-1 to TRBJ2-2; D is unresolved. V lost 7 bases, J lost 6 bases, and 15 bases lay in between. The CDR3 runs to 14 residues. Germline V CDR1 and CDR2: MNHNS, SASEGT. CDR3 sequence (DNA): TGTGCCAGCACCTTGAGAACTATGGCCGGGGAGCTGTTTTTT. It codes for CASTLRTMAGELFF.

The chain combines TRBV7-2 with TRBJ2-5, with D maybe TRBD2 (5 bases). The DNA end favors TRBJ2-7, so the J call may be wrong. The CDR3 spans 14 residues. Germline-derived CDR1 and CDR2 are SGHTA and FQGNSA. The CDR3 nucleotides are TGTGCCAGCAGTCGCCGGACCGGGAACTCCGAGCAGTACTTC. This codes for CASSRRTGNSEQYF.

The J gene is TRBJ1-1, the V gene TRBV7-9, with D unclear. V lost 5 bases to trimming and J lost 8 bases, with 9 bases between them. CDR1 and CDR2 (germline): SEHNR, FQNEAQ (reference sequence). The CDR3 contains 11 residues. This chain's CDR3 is CASSRQTEAFF. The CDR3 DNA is TGTGCCAGCAGCCGCCAGACAGAAGCTTTCTTT.

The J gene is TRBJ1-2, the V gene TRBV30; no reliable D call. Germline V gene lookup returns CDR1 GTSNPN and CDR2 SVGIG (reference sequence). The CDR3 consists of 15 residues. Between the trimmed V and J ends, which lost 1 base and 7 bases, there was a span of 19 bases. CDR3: CAWSGLAVQPGGYTF. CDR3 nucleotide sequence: TGTGCCTGGAGTGGTTTGGCCGTTCAACCAGGTGGCTACACCTTC.

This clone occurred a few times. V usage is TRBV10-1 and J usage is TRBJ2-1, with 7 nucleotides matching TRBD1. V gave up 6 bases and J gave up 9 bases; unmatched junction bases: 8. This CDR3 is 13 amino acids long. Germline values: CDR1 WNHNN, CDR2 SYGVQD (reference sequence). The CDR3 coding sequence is TGCGCCAGCAGCACCAACCGGGACAGTGAGCAGTTCTTC. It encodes CASSTNRDSEQFF.

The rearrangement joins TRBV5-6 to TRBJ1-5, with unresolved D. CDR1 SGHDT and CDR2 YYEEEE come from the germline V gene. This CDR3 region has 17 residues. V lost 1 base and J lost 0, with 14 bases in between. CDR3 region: CASSLFNGLGSNQPQHF. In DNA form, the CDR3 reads TGTGCCAGCAGCTTGTTTAACGGGCTAGGTAGCAATCAGCCCCAGCATTTT.

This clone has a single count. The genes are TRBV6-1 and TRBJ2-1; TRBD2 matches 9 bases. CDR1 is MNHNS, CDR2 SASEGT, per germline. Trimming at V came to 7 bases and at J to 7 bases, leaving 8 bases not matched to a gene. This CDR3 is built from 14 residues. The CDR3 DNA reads TGTGCCAGCAAGACGGCTAGCGGGGTTAATGAGCAGTTCTTC. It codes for CASKTASGVNEQFF.

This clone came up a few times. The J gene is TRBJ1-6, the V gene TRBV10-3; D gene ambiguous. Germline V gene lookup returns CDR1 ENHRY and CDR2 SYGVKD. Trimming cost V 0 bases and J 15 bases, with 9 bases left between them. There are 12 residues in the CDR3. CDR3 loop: CAISESESVLHF. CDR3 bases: TGTGCCATCAGTGAGTCCGAATCAGTCCTCCACTTT.

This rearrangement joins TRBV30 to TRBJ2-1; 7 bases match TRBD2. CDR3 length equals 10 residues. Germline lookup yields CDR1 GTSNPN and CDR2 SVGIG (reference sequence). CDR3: CCGGYNEQFF. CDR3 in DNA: TGTTGCGGGGGATACAATGAGCAGTTCTTC.

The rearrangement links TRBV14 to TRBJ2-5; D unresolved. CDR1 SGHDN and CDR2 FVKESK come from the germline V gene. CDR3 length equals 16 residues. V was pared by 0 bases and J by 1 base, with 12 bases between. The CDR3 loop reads CASSQDNSLSQETQYF. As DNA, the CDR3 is TGTGCCAGCAGCCAAGATAATTCGTTATCCCAAGAGACCCAGTACTTC.